The 27 T cell receptor beta chains below all came from one sample that was sequenced in a study of regulatory T cells in long-lasting Graves disease. Library construction for TCR beta used iRepertoire HTBI primers and Arm-PCR of CDR3 regions. TCRdb reanalysed the multiplex PCR reads using MiXCR and keeps one entry per CDR3 protein. The sample contains roughly 500,000 distinct CDR3 sequences, about 22% of which appear only once. Time point reported: persistent/refractory GD, antithyroid drugs over 5 years with positive TRAb. PBMC RNA was the source of the TCR library. The specimen was peripheral blood mononuclear cells (PBMCs), collected when the disease was refractory, from a patient treated with antithyroid drugs. The receptors come from a female donor with Graves disease.

Turning to this clonotype: Since a much larger clone is just one base distant, this may be a read error. Given the absence of the conserved phenylalanine or tryptophan at the CDR3 end, a read error is likely. This chain uses TRBV2 with TRBJ1-3; 7 nucleotides line up with TRBD1. After removal of 7 bases from V and 3 bases from J, the junction contained 3 bases not matched to a gene. Germline V gives CDR1 SNHLY, CDR2 FYNNEI. The CDR3 loop spans 13 amino acids. In nucleotides, the CDR3 is TGTGCCAGCAATAACAGGGGTGGAAACACCATATATTCT. It is translated as CASNNRGGNTIYS.

The chain is built from TRBV19 and TRBJ1-1; D is unclear. This CDR3 region has 13 residues. Germline V gene data show CDR1 as LNHDA and CDR2 as SQIVND (reference sequence). Trimming took off 7 bases at V and 4 bases at J, with 13 bases between the two ends. The CDR3 region has the DNA TGTGCCAGTATCGAGACGGCGAGCACTGAAGCTTTCTTT. This sequence encodes CASIETASTEAFF.

This clonotype was seen repeatedly, ten times or more. The chain joins TRBV6-1 to TRBJ2-4; 10 nucleotides align to TRBD1. This CDR3 region has 18 residues. Germline V gene sequence: CDR1 MNHNS, CDR2 SASEGT. Trimming at V came to 6 bases and at J to 0 bases, leaving 11 bases not matched to a gene. DNA for the CDR3: TGTGCCAGCAGGAACCTACGGACAGGGGGGCTAGCCAAAAACATTCAGTACTTC. It translates to CASRNLRTGGLAKNIQYF.

This clonotype has only a few counts. The gene calls are TRBV28 and TRBJ2-2; TRBD1 agrees at 7 bases. Germline CDR1 and CDR2: MDHEN and SYDVKM. Trimming at V came to 9 bases and at J to 5 bases, leaving 6 bases not matched to a gene. This CDR3 spans 13 amino acids. The CDR3 sequence: CASRQGSTGELFF. The CDR3 DNA reads as TGTGCCAGTAGACAGGGTTCGACCGGGGAGCTGTTTTTT.

This clonotype was recorded many times. The V gene is TRBV27, the J gene TRBJ1-2, with D perhaps matching TRBD1 (6 bases). CDR1 and CDR2 from the germline V gene are MNHEY and SMNVEV (reference sequence). This CDR3 spans 15 amino acids. Trimming took 5 bases from V and 6 from J, leaving 19 bases between them. This CDR3 is CASSVSRGGLNGYTF. The CDR3 DNA follows: TGTGCCAGCAGTGTAAGCAGGGGAGGTCTTAATGGCTACACCTTC.

This chain connects TRBV20-1 to TRBJ1-6; D is undetermined. With 5 bases removed from V and 4 bases from J, the gap between germline ends came to 12 bases. The CDR3 is 14 amino acids. Germline CDR1 and CDR2: DFQATT and SNEGSKA (reference sequence). In DNA form, the CDR3 reads TGCAGTGCTGCCAAGAGCGCTTATAATTCACCCCTCCACTTT. It translates to CSAAKSAYNSPLHF.

This clonotype was recorded once. One base away lies a much larger clone, so this may be a sequencing read error. The chain employs TRBV6-2 or TRBV6-3 and TRBJ1-1; D unclear. Germline V lookup: CDR1 MNHEY, CDR2 SVGEGT. The CDR3 covers 15 residues. DNA of the CDR3: TGTGCCAGCGGTTACTCGATACCTGGCGTTACTGAAGCTTTCTTT. Protein: CASGYSIPGVTEAFF.

This sequence joins TRBV18 and TRBJ2-7; tentatively, D is TRBD1 or TRBD2 (5 bases each). Trimming took off 3 bases at V and 3 bases at J, with 18 bases between the two ends. CDR1 KGHSH and CDR2 LQKENI come from the germline V gene. The length of the CDR3 is 16 residues. Here the CDR3 reads CASSPMAGRAVYEQYF. The CDR3 bases are TGTGCCAGCTCACCGATGGCGGGCAGGGCCGTCTACGAGCAGTACTTC.

Ten or more counts support this clonotype. This sequence joins TRBV10-3 and TRBJ2-7, with 10 bases lining up with TRBD1. The germline V gene encodes CDR1 ENHRY and CDR2 SYGVKD. After removal of 5 bases from V and 2 bases from J, the junction contained 6 bases not matched to a gene. CDR3 size: 15 residues. The CDR3 nucleotides are TGTGCCATCAGTCTTTCGGGACAGGGGACCTACGAGCAGTACTTC. Translation: CAISLSGQGTYEQYF.

At least ten counts were recorded for this clonotype. The rearrangement uses TRBV3-1 and TRBJ1-2; no definite D call. Germline CDR1 and CDR2: LGHDT and YNNKEL (reference sequence). This CDR3 is 13 amino acids long. Trimming removed 5 bases at V and 6 bases at J, with 13 bases between. The CDR3 coding sequence is TGTGCCAGCAGCGGAGAACTCTCTCATGGCTACACCTTC. The encoded protein is CASSGELSHGYTF.

This clonotype has just a few counts. The genes are TRBV5-6 and TRBJ1-1; the match to TRBD1 covers 8 bases. This CDR3 has 12 residues. Germline V CDR1 and CDR2: SGHDT, YYEEEE. V lost 5 bases, J lost 8 bases, and 5 bases stayed unmatched. CDR3 loop: CASSWGQVEAFF. As DNA, the CDR3 is TGTGCCAGCAGTTGGGGACAGGTGGAAGCTTTCTTT.

This clonotype was counted many times. V usage is TRBV29-1 and J usage is TRBJ2-6, with D hard to call. CDR1 and CDR2 from the germline V gene are SQVTM and ANQGSEA. This CDR3 has 13 residues. Trimming removed 7 bases at V and 0 bases at J, with 7 bases between. The CDR3 DNA sequence: TGCAGCGCGACACTCTCTGGGGCCAACGTCCTGACTTTC. Its translation is CSATLSGANVLTF.

The chain recombines TRBV5-6 with TRBJ2-7, with D possibly being TRBD1 (5 bases). The V and J ends lost 1 base and 9 bases respectively, with 11 bases between them. Germline V gene lookup returns CDR1 SGHDT and CDR2 YYEEEE. This CDR3 has 12 residues. The CDR3 loop is CASSLYQGMQYF. The CDR3 bases are TGTGCCAGCAGCTTGTACCAGGGCATGCAGTACTTC.

The CDR3, as DNA: TGTGCCAGCAGTGAGACTAGCGGGAAGATGGCAGATACGCAGTATTTT. It specifies CASSETSGKMADTQYF. The V and J genes are TRBV2 and TRBJ2-3; 11 positions agree with TRBD2. The germline CDR1 and CDR2 sequences are SNHLY and FYNNEI. This CDR3 spans 16 amino acids. V lost 3 bases and J lost 4; bases outside the gene matches: 6.

This clonotype was observed many times. The genes are TRBV28 and TRBJ2-5, with TRBD2 matching 8 bases. The CDR3 covers 15 residues. Germline V gene sequence: CDR1 MDHEN, CDR2 SYDVKM. With V trimmed by 6 bases and J by 1 base, 7 bases remained unmatched. CDR3 amino acids: CASRPMTSAQETQYF. CDR3 coding DNA: TGTGCCAGCAGACCCATGACTAGCGCCCAAGAGACCCAGTACTTC.

This clonotype was observed many times. The genes are TRBV7-2 and TRBJ2-4, with D maybe TRBD2 (6 bases). The CDR3 sequence is 16 residues long. V lost 2 bases to trimming and J lost 7 bases, with 18 bases between them. Germline V gene data show CDR1 as SGHTA and CDR2 as FQGNSA. The CDR3 coding sequence is TGTGCCAGCAGCTTATACACGGGAGAGTTGGGGAACATTCAGTACTTC. This translates into CASSLYTGELGNIQYF. The full variable domain, with the rest looked up from reference TRBV7-2 and TRBJ2-4, is GAGVSQSPSNKVTEKGKDVELRCDPISGHTALYWYRQSLGQGLEFLIYFQGNSAPDKSGLPSDRFSAERTGGSVSTLTIQRTQQEDSAVYLCASSLYTGELGNIQYFGAGTRLSVL.

Concerning this clonotype itself: This may come from a read error, since a much larger clone is one base off. This CDR3 fails to terminate in the conserved phenylalanine or tryptophan, so it likely reflects a read error. The rearrangement joins TRBV6-9 to TRBJ2-7; unclear D gene. The CDR3 has 14 amino acids. The V end was cut by 4 bases, the J end by 2 bases, with 12 bases between. Germline V gene sequence: CDR1 MNHGY, CDR2 SVAAGI. For the CDR3, the DNA is TGTGCCAGCAGTTTTGGCGGACCTACCTACGAGCAGTACTCC. Its translation is CASSFGGPTYEQYS.

The sample holds a few counts of this clonotype. The J gene is TRBJ1-3, the V gene TRBV5-5; D ambiguous. This CDR3 contains 15 residues. Germline V gene data show CDR1 as SGHKS and CDR2 as YYEKEE (reference sequence). V lost 6 bases and J lost 5, with 18 bases in between. DNA for the CDR3: TGTGCCAGCACGCCGGGCGGTCTAGGAAGAAACACCATATATTTT. As protein: CASTPGGLGRNTIYF.

This clonotype showed up many times. V gene TRBV24-1 combines with J gene TRBJ2-5; 11 nucleotides align to TRBD2. The CDR3 runs to 15 residues. V lost 3 bases and J lost 7; bases outside the gene matches: 6. Germline loops: CDR1 KGHDR, CDR2 SFDVKD. The CDR3 DNA sequence: TGTGCCACCAGTGATGGGGGACTAGCGGATAGGACCCAGTACTTC. Its translation: CATSDGGLADRTQYF.

About this clonotype itself: The junction shows a germline mismatch at one end, possibly a read error. The genes are TRBV11-3 and TRBJ1-1; TRBD1 matches 9 bases. Per germline, CDR1 SGHNT and CDR2 YENEEA. CDR3 size: 14 residues. The CDR3 spells CTSSPRTGEAEAFF. The CDR3 bases are TGTACCAGCAGCCCCAGGACAGGGGAGGCTGAAGCTTTCTTT.

This clonotype was observed many times. The rearrangement joins TRBV28 to TRBJ1-1; the D is unclear. This CDR3 spans 11 amino acids. V lost 3 bases and J lost 4, with 3 bases in between. Germline assignment: CDR1 MDHEN and CDR2 SYDVKM. The chain's CDR3 is CASSFFTEAFF. The DNA of the CDR3 is TGTGCCAGCAGTTTTTTCACTGAAGCTTTCTTT.

There are a few counts of this clonotype. The chain links TRBV7-6 to TRBJ2-2, with D possibly being TRBD1 (6 bases). The CDR3 loop spans 14 amino acids. With 5 bases removed from V and 3 bases from J, the gap between germline ends came to 10 bases. Looked up from germline, CDR1 is SGHVS and CDR2 is FNYEAQ. The CDR3 protein is CASSLDSHTGELFF. The CDR3 region has the DNA TGTGCCAGCAGCCTGGACAGTCACACCGGGGAGCTGTTTTTT.

This clonotype has just a few counts. V usage is TRBV15 and J usage is TRBJ2-2; D may be TRBD1 or TRBD2 (5 bases each). Germline V gives CDR1 LNHNV, CDR2 YYDKDF (reference sequence). The CDR3 is 13 amino acids. V was trimmed by 8 bases and J by 1 base, leaving 8 bases between them. This chain's CDR3 is CATGDVNTGELFF. The CDR3 coding sequence is TGTGCCACCGGGGACGTGAACACCGGGGAGCTGTTTTTT.

At least ten counts were recorded for this clonotype. This chain joins TRBV2 and TRBJ1-5, with D perhaps matching TRBD1 (5 bases). Germline values: CDR1 SNHLY, CDR2 FYNNEI. V dropped 3 bases and J dropped 2 bases, with 23 bases sitting between them. The CDR3 runs 19 residues. CDR3 nucleotide sequence: TGTGCCAGCAGTGAGGCGGCAGGGAAACCCCCTTATGGCAATCAGCCCCAGCATTTT. Translated: CASSEAAGKPPYGNQPQHF.

J is TRBJ2-7 and V is TRBV6-1, with TRBD2 identical over 8 bases. The CDR3 is 14 amino acids. J lost 3 bases, V lost 5 bases, and 6 bases had no gene match. Germline CDR1 MNHNS, CDR2 SASEGT. The CDR3 coding sequence is TGTGCCAGCAGTCGCCTCGGGGGGGTCTACGAGCAGTACTTC. Its translation is CASSRLGGVYEQYF.

The rearrangement joins TRBV20-1 to TRBJ2-7; D is unclear. The CDR3 covers 15 residues. V was clipped by 0 bases and J by 0 bases, with 12 bases between them. The germline CDR1 and CDR2 sequences are DFQATT and SNEGSKA (reference sequence). The CDR3 DNA sequence: TGCAGTGCTAGAGAAGGTAGCCTTAGCTCCTACGAGCAGTACTTC. This codes for CSAREGSLSSYEQYF.

This clonotype was seen only a few times. The genes are TRBV7-2 and TRBJ2-6; D perhaps matches TRBD2 (5 bases). From germline, CDR1 is SGHTA and CDR2 FQGNSA. CDR3 size: 14 residues. V gave up 4 bases and J gave up 4 bases, with 8 bases separating them. Here the CDR3 DNA reads TGTGCCAGCAGCTCCAGGAGGGGGGCCAACGTCCTGACTTTC. This codes for CASSSRRGANVLTF.